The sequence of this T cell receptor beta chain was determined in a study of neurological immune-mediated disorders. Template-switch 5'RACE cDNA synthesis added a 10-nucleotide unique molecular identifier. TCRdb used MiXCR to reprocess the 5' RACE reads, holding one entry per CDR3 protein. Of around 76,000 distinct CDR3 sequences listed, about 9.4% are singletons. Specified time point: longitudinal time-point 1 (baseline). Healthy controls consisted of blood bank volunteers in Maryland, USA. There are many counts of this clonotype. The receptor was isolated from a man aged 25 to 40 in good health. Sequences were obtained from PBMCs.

CDR3 region: CSANTGTGNDEQFF. CDR3 in DNA: TGCAGTGCCAATACCGGGACCGGGAACGATGAGCAGTTCTTC. The chain carries TRBV20-1 and TRBJ2-1; D possibly matches TRBD1 or TRBD2 (5 bases each). V lost 6 bases and J 8 bases, leaving 20 bases between the germline ends. Germline values: CDR1 DFQATT, CDR2 SNEGSKA (reference sequence). The CDR3 runs 14 residues.